This TCR beta chain was captured by sequencing in a study of T cell repertoires in cytomegalovirus infection. The wider study: In the study, CMV epitopes included recently identified HLA-C-restricted and well-studied HLA-B-restricted ones. Indications came from public TCR beta signatures; they pointed to CMV infection and to a matching HLA type. Study-wide points: Carriers of CMV plus the relevant HLA were identified by cumulative public TCR beta family frequency. Dominating the ex vivo response were HLA-C-restricted CMV-specific TCR beta clonotypes.

The CDR3 has 15 amino acids. Germline CDR1 SEHNR, CDR2 FQNEAQ (reference sequence). TCRdb used MiXCR to reprocess the reads, holding one entry per CDR3 protein. The table shows tens of thousands of distinct CDR3 sequences, with around 20% occurring only once. A remark on this clonotype: The antigen is unknown. Germline and junction disagree at one end, which may indicate a read error.

J is TRBJ2-7 and V is TRBV7-9; the match to TRBD2 covers 11 bases. The specimen comprised CD8+ T cells from cultured PBMCs, sampled from culture after CMV antigen stimulation. This clonotype originated in a human donor in good health (CMV status not recorded). Some clones in this sample may be carry-over from other donors' samples. The CDR3 loop is CASSLAGGETYEQYF. The CDR3 nucleotides are TGTGCCAGCAGTTTAGCGGGGGGGGAAACCTACGAGCAGTACTTC.